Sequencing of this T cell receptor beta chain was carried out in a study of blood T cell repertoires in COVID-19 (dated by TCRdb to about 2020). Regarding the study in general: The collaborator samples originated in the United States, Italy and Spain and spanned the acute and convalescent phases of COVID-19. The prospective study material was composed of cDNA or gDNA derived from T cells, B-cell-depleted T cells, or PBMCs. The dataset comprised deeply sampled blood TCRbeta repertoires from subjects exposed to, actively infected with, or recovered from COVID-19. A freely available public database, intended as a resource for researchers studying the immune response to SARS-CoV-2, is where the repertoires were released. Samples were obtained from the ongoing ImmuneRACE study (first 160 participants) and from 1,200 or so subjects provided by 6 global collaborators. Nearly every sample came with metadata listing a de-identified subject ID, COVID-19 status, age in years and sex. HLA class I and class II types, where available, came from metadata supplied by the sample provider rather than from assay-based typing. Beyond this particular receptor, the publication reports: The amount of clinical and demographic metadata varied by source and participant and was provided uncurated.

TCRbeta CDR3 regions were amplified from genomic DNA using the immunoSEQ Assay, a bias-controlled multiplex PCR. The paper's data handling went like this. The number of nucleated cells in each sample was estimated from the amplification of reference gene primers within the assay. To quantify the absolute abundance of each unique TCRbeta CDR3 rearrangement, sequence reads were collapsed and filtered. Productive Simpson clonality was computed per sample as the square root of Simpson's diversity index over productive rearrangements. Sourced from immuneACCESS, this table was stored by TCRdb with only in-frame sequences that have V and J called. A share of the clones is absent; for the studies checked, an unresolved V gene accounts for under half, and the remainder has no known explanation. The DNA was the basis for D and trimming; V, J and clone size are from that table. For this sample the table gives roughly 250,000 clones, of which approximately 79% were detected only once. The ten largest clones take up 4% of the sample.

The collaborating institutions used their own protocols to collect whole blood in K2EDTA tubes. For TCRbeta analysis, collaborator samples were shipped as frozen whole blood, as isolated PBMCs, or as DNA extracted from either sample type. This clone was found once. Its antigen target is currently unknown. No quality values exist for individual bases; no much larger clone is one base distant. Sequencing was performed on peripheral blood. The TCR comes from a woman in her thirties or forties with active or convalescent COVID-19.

The CDR3 protein sequence reads: CASSEQGTDYGYTF. The DNA sequence is as follows: TGTGCCAGCAGTGAACAAGGCACAGACTATGGCTACACCTTC. The V gene is TRBV2 and the J gene is TRBJ1-2; no D segment can be confidently identified. The CDR3, cysteine through phenylalanine, is 14 amino acids long. Only the CDR3 DNA stays, 42 bases, in frame from base 1. The CDR1 and CDR2 encoded by the germline V gene are SNHLY and FYNNEI. The germline ends are 10 bases apart after V is trimmed by 2 bases and J by 3 bases.